The 32 T cell receptor beta chains listed next were all sequenced from one sample in a study of cytomegalovirus exposure and HLA in healthy donors. PCR used 60 Vbeta primers and 13 Jbeta primers. Clones were read by immunoSEQ multiplex PCR, and TCRdb kept only the in-frame ones, dropping some. Found here are around 180,000 clones, approximately 80% of them singletons; the top ten hold 2% to 2.5%. The specimen sequenced was PBMCs. All receptors derive from a male donor in good health and CMV-seronegative.

The rearrangement links TRBV27 to TRBJ2-2; possibly TRBD1 for D (6 bases). V was shortened by 5 bases and J by 1 base, with 11 bases between the two germline ends. Germline lookup yields CDR1 MNHEY and CDR2 SMNVEV (reference sequence). The CDR3 has 15 residues. The CDR3 loop reads CASSQPGQNTGELFF. The CDR3 DNA reads TGTGCCAGCAGTCAGCCGGGACAGAACACCGGGGAGCTGTTTTTT.

CDR3 in amino acids: CASSPEAGVSYNEQFF. The CDR3 DNA reads TGTGCCAGCAGCCCCGAAGCGGGGGTCTCCTACAATGAGCAGTTCTTC. The chain couples TRBV7-2 to TRBJ2-1, with 8 bases lining up with TRBD2. After removal of 5 bases from V and 0 bases from J, the junction contained 6 bases not matched to a gene. The CDR3 length is 16 residues. Germline-derived CDR1 and CDR2 are SGHTA and FQGNSA.

The chain uses TRBV28 and TRBJ2-1; D call uncertain. V was cut by 3 bases and J by 9 bases, with 6 bases left in between. The CDR3 totals 11 residues. Germline V gene data show CDR1 as MDHEN and CDR2 as SYDVKM. The CDR3 is CASSFASEQFF. The CDR3 DNA follows: TGTGCCAGCAGTTTCGCGTCTGAGCAGTTCTTC. Complete variable domain (other parts from reference TRBV28 and TRBJ2-1): DVKVTQSSRYLVKRTGEKVFLECVQDMDHENMFWYRQDPGLGLRLIYFSYDVKMKEKGDIPEGYSVSREKKERFSLILESASTNQTSMYLCASSFASEQFFGPGTRLTVL.

The genes are TRBV5-6 and TRBJ2-6; D is perhaps TRBD1 (5 bases). This CDR3 has 18 residues. Looked up from germline, CDR1 is SGHDT and CDR2 is YYEEEE. V dropped 2 bases and J dropped 0 bases, with 15 bases sitting between them. CDR3 in DNA: TGTGCCAGCAGCTTACGACAGCAGGTCCGCTCTGGGGCCAACGTCCTGACTTTC. Translated, it gives CASSLRQQVRSGANVLTF.

The CDR3 region has the DNA TGTGCCAGCAGTTACTCGCGGGGGAGAGGGGCCGGGGAGCTGTTTTTT. It specifies CASSYSRGRGAGELFF. This sequence joins TRBV6-7 and TRBJ2-2; the match to TRBD2 covers 7 bases. TRBV6-7 is flagged as an ORF with uncertain function. The CDR3 has 16 amino acids. V shed 0 bases, J shed 6 bases, and the junction held 7 bases outside the gene matches.

The chain couples TRBV6-1 to TRBJ2-3, with 10 bases identical to TRBD1. Germline values: CDR1 MNHNS, CDR2 SASEGT. Trimming at V came to 1 base and at J to 0 bases, leaving 4 bases not matched to a gene. The CDR3 totals 17 residues. This CDR3 reads CASSEVDRGSSTDTQYF. CDR3 coding DNA: TGTGCCAGCAGTGAAGTGGACAGGGGGTCTAGCACAGATACGCAGTATTTT.

The chain recombines TRBV5-4 with TRBJ2-2; 8 bases match TRBD1. After removal of 4 bases from V and 3 bases from J, the junction contained 8 bases not matched to a gene. The CDR3 is 16 residues long. CDR1 and CDR2 (germline): SGHNT, YYREEE (reference sequence). The CDR3 loop is CASSTYRGEDTGELFF. The CDR3 nucleotides read TGTGCCAGCAGCACATACAGGGGGGAGGACACCGGGGAGCTGTTTTTT.

The chain combines TRBV9 with TRBJ2-7; 11 bases line up with TRBD2. In germline, CDR1 is SGDLS, CDR2 YYNGEE. CDR3 length: 14 amino acids. V lost 3 bases and J lost 4; bases outside the gene matches: 3. The CDR3 reads CASSGSGGAYEQYF. CDR3 bases: TGTGCCAGCAGCGGTAGCGGGGGGGCTTACGAGCAGTACTTC.

The genes are TRBV27 and TRBJ2-3; 8 bases fit TRBD2. This CDR3 region has 16 residues. Germline loops: CDR1 MNHEY, CDR2 SMNVEV (reference sequence). The J segment lost 0 bases and the V segment lost 5 bases, leaving 7 bases of the junction unmatched. The CDR3 reads CASSPLAGTSTDTQYF. CDR3 bases: TGTGCCAGCAGTCCCCTAGCGGGTACTAGCACAGATACGCAGTATTTT.

V gene TRBV18 combines with J gene TRBJ2-6, with 7 positions matching TRBD1. The CDR3 has 18 amino acids. V was pared by 6 bases and J by 0 bases, with 11 bases of the junction left unmatched. Germline loops: CDR1 KGHSH, CDR2 LQKENI. CDR3 in amino acids: CASSLRDRIHSGANVLTF. The CDR3 nucleotides are TGTGCCAGCTCCCTCCGGGACAGAATACACTCTGGGGCCAACGTCCTGACTTTC.

This clone was picked up one time. Here the CDR3 DNA reads TGTGCCAGCAGCCAAGCTTCGGGACAGGGTGTCTATGGCTACACCTTC. This codes for CASSQASGQGVYGYTF. V gene TRBV4-2 combines with J gene TRBJ1-2; TRBD1 matches at 9 bases. With V trimmed by 1 base and J by 4 bases, 7 bases remained unmatched. The CDR3 is made up of 16 amino acids. Per the germline V gene, CDR1 is LGHNA and CDR2 is YNFKEQ.

This chain uses TRBV20-1 with TRBJ2-5; weak D call: TRBD1 (5 bases). Trimming removed 8 bases at V and 3 bases at J, with 10 bases between. The CDR3 loop spans 11 amino acids. CDR1 DFQATT and CDR2 SNEGSKA come from the germline V gene (reference sequence). The CDR3 DNA sequence: TGCAGTCAAGAAGGGGAAGAGACCCAGTACTTC. It specifies CSQEGEETQYF.

The sample holds one count of this clone. This chain joins TRBV28 and TRBJ2-7; D not resolved. Trimming removed 2 bases from V and 0 bases from J, with 8 bases in between. The CDR3 runs 14 residues. Per the germline V gene, CDR1 is MDHEN and CDR2 is SYDVKM. The CDR3 DNA reads TGTGCCAGCAGTTTAATAGCCTTCTCCTACGAGCAGTACTTC. Protein sequence: CASSLIAFSYEQYF. Together with reference TRBV28 and TRBJ2-7, the CDR3 gives the full variable domain: DVKVTQSSRYLVKRTGEKVFLECVQDMDHENMFWYRQDPGLGLRLIYFSYDVKMKEKGDIPEGYSVSREKKERFSLILESASTNQTSMYLCASSLIAFSYEQYFGPGTRLTVT.

V gene TRBV18 combines with J gene TRBJ2-6; 7 bases agree with TRBD1. The germline CDR1 and CDR2 sequences are KGHSH and LQKENI. After removal of 1 base from V and 0 bases from J, the junction contained 3 bases not matched to a gene. The CDR3 extends over 17 amino acids. The CDR3: CASSPRQGNSGANVLTF. The CDR3 DNA is TGTGCCAGCTCACCACGACAGGGCAACTCTGGGGCCAACGTCCTGACTTTC.

This sequence joins TRBV7-6 and TRBJ2-1; possible D gene TRBD1, 5 bases. The CDR3 is 13 amino acids. V was cut by 3 bases and J by 2 bases, with 5 bases left in between. CDR1 SGHVS and CDR2 FNYEAQ come from the germline V gene. CDR3 sequence reads: CASSLGPYNEQFF. As DNA, the CDR3 is TGTGCCAGCAGCTTGGGGCCCTACAATGAGCAGTTCTTC.

The rearrangement links TRBV28 to TRBJ1-5, with TRBD1 as a possible D gene (5 bases). Germline V gene lookup returns CDR1 MDHEN and CDR2 SYDVKM. This CDR3 has 17 amino acids. V shed 1 base and J shed 1 base, with 14 bases lying between them. Here the CDR3 reads CASSLFGAGVSNQPQHF. DNA of the CDR3: TGTGCCAGCAGTTTATTTGGGGCGGGGGTGAGCAATCAGCCCCAGCATTTT.

About this clone itself: Germline is not matched at one junction end, which may reflect a read error. CDR3 DNA: TGTGCCGGCAGTTCGTCTATGGGCCCTAACGAGCAGTACTTC. Translated: CAGSSSMGPNEQYF. The chain carries TRBV28 and TRBJ2-7; D is unclear. The CDR3 covers 14 residues. The germline V gene has CDR1 MDHEN and CDR2 SYDVKM. The variable domain in full, completed from reference TRBV28 and TRBJ2-7, reads DVKVTQSSRYLVKRTGEKVFLECVQDMDHENMFWYRQDPGLGLRLIYFSYDVKMKEKGDIPEGYSVSREKKERFSLILESASTNQTSMYLCAGSSSMGPNEQYFGPGTRLTVT.

The V and J genes are TRBV19 and TRBJ2-1; no clear D gene. The ends were cut back, 5 bases at V and 6 bases at J, with 11 bases in the middle. Looked up from germline, CDR1 is LNHDA and CDR2 is SQIVND (reference sequence). CDR3 length equals 13 residues. CDR3 in amino acids: CASSSRISNEQFF. The CDR3 nucleotides read TGTGCCAGTAGTTCTAGGATTTCCAATGAGCAGTTCTTC.

The chain combines TRBV7-6 with TRBJ2-3, with 7 bases fitting TRBD1. V gave up 5 bases and J gave up 4 bases; unmatched junction bases: 6. The CDR3 loop spans 14 amino acids. Looked up from germline, CDR1 is SGHVS and CDR2 is FNYEAQ. The CDR3 here is CASSTTGNADTQYF. The CDR3 DNA is TGTGCCAGCAGCACGACAGGGAATGCAGATACGCAGTATTTT. Looking up the rest from reference TRBV7-6 and TRBJ2-3 gives the full variable domain: GAGVSQSPRYKVTKRGQDVALRCDPISGHVSLYWYRQALGQGPEFLTYFNYEAQQDKSGLPNDRFSAERPEGSISTLTIQRTEQRDSAMYRCASSTTGNADTQYFGPGTRLTVL.

The chain employs TRBV15 and TRBJ2-1; D call uncertain. Per the germline V gene, CDR1 is LNHNV and CDR2 is YYDKDF (reference sequence). The CDR3 contains 12 residues. Trimming removed 4 bases at V and 9 bases at J, with 10 bases between. CDR3 region: CATSTRRGEQFF. In nucleotides, the CDR3 is TGTGCCACCAGCACCAGACGCGGTGAGCAGTTCTTC. Based on the CDR3 plus reference TRBV15 and TRBJ2-1, the full variable domain is DAMVIQNPRYQVTQFGKPVTLSCSQTLNHNVMYWYQQKSSQAPKLLFHYYDKDFNNEADTPDNFQSRRPNTSFCFLDIRSPGLGDTAMYLCATSTRRGEQFFGPGTRLTVL.

The gene calls are TRBV6-1 and TRBJ1-5; tentatively, D is TRBD1 (5 bases). V was clipped by 6 bases and J by 10 bases, with 22 bases between them. Germline V gene data show CDR1 as MNHNS and CDR2 as SASEGT. The CDR3 length is 15 residues. In nucleotides, the CDR3 is TGTGCCAGCAGCGTCCAGGAGGGGCAGGAGAGACCCCAGCATTTT. Encoded protein: CASSVQEGQERPQHF.

The chain links TRBV4-3 to TRBJ2-2; 15 bases agree with TRBD2. With 1 base clipped from V and 7 bases from J, the junction kept 4 bases outside the gene matches. The CDR3 has 17 residues. Germline V gene sequence: CDR1 LGHNA, CDR2 YSLEER. This CDR3 is CASSQGTSGGAGGELFF. CDR3 nucleotide sequence: TGCGCCAGCAGCCAAGGGACTAGCGGGGGGGCCGGCGGGGAGCTGTTTTTT.

The CDR3 is CASSLGQGERTDTQYF. CDR3 nucleotide sequence: TGCGCCAGCAGCTTGGGACAGGGGGAAAGAACAGATACGCAGTATTTT. This rearrangement joins TRBV5-1 to TRBJ2-3; 9 positions match TRBD1. The V and J ends lost 0 bases and 3 bases, in that order; junction bases with no gene match: 5. Germline V lookup: CDR1 SGHRS, CDR2 YFSETQ. CDR3 size: 16 residues.

The chain recombines TRBV6-1 with TRBJ2-1, with 8 nucleotides matching TRBD2. V gave up 7 bases and J gave up 8 bases; unmatched junction bases: 10. This CDR3 contains 14 residues. Germline V gene lookup returns CDR1 MNHNS and CDR2 SASEGT. The CDR3 bases are TGTGCCAGCAACCCTAGCGGGCGTCGGGATGAGCAGTTCTTC. Encoded protein: CASNPSGRRDEQFF.

The CDR3 protein is CASSLSAGQETQYF. The DNA of the CDR3 is TGTGCCAGCAGCTTATCGGCAGGGCAAGAGACCCAGTACTTC. The chain links TRBV7-2 to TRBJ2-5; D is possibly TRBD1 (5 bases). Trimming pared 2 bases from V and 2 bases from J, leaving 9 bases between. The CDR3 totals 14 residues. From germline, CDR1 is SGHTA and CDR2 FQGNSA.

This clone was counted a few times. The chain joins TRBV4-3 to TRBJ2-7; TRBD1 aligns across 9 bases. This CDR3 region has 13 residues. The trim removed 4 bases at V and 5 bases at J, leaving 3 bases unmatched. Germline V gives CDR1 LGHNA, CDR2 YSLEER. The CDR3 DNA is TGCGCCAGCAGCCGGGACAGGGCCGACGAGCAGTACTTC. Translated, it gives CASSRDRADEQYF.

The rearrangement links TRBV14 to TRBJ1-1; the D gene is possibly TRBD1 (6 bases). V lost 4 bases and J lost 4, with 16 bases in between. Germline lookup yields CDR1 SGHDN and CDR2 FVKESK. The CDR3 has 15 residues. As DNA, the CDR3 is TGTGCCAGCAGCCGGGGGCAGGTGATCGGCACTGAAGCTTTCTTT. It encodes CASSRGQVIGTEAFF.

This clone was detected once. The CDR3 DNA sequence: TGTGCCAGCAGTGCACTGCGGGGGGCGGGAGATACGCAGTATTTT. As protein: CASSALRGAGDTQYF. This chain uses TRBV6-1 with TRBJ2-3, with 8 bases fitting TRBD2. Trimming took 4 bases from V and 5 from J; bases not matched to a gene: 8. This CDR3 comprises 15 residues. Germline V gene sequence: CDR1 MNHNS, CDR2 SASEGT.

For the CDR3, the DNA is TGTGCCAGCAGCGTGGACCCGGGGGGGTTAGCGGCATACAATGAGCAGTTCTTC. Protein product: CASSVDPGGLAAYNEQFF. The chain joins TRBV9 to TRBJ2-1; 8 positions match TRBD2. The CDR3 is 18 residues long. With V trimmed by 2 bases and J by 4 bases, 14 bases remained unmatched. CDR1 SGDLS and CDR2 YYNGEE come from the germline V gene.

The rearrangement joins TRBV30 to TRBJ2-3, with a possible D match to TRBD2 (7 bases). The germline V gene encodes CDR1 GTSNPN and CDR2 SVGIG (reference sequence). Between the trimmed V and J ends, which lost 2 bases and 5 bases, there was a span of 11 bases. CDR3 size: 13 residues. In DNA form, the CDR3 reads TGTGCCTGGAGTAGGGGGGAGGGAGATACGCAGTATTTT. Translating it yields CAWSRGEGDTQYF. The full variable domain, rest sourced from reference TRBV30 and TRBJ2-3, is SQTIHQWPATLVQPVGSPLSLECTVEGTSNPNLYWYRQAAGRGLQLLFYSVGIGQISSEVPQNLSASRPQDRQFILSSKKLLLSDSGFYLCAWSRGEGDTQYFGPGTRLTVL.

V is TRBV9 and J is TRBJ2-3; TRBD2 agrees at 13 bases. This CDR3 has 16 residues. Trimming cost V 5 bases and J 5 bases; bases outside gene matches: 8. Looked up from germline, CDR1 is SGDLS and CDR2 is YYNGEE. In nucleotides, the CDR3 is TGTGCCAGCAGTCCTACTAGCGGGGGGGCGGTAGATACGCAGTATTTT. It specifies CASSPTSGGAVDTQYF.

V is TRBV13 and J is TRBJ2-5; 11 bases are shared with TRBD2. Judging by the DNA end, TRBJ2-7 fits better; the J call may be wrong. There are 16 residues in the CDR3. CDR1 and CDR2 from the germline V gene are PRHDT and FYEKMQ (reference sequence). DNA of the CDR3: TGTGCCAGCAGCTTTGGTTTAGCGGGAGGGTCCTACGAGCAGTACTTC. Translated, it gives CASSFGLAGGSYEQYF.